The T cell receptor (beta chain) under discussion was sequenced for a study of CXCR3-negative and CXCR3-positive naive CD8 T cells. On the study more broadly: Every library held about 1.5 +/- 0.3 million TRB reads, and the total came to around 140 million.

Germline loops: CDR1 SNHLY, CDR2 FYNNEI. The CDR3 consists of 15 residues. UMI-labeled TRB cDNA libraries were prepared by 5' RACE. TCRdb re-analyzed the 5' RACE reads; it lists each CDR3 protein once, without DNA. The table gives about 150,000 distinct CDR3 sequences; the top ten clones make up approximately 0.51% of it. As to this clonotype: Its specificity is unknown.

Findings of the study overall: Memory cells diverged, while naive CXCR3-positive and CXCR3-negative cells had similar TRBV-TRBJ usage. Hydrophobicity was higher for TRB CDR3s found in CXCR3-positive naive cells than in CXCR3-negative naive cells. Memory CD8+ cells showed much lower diversity, while both naive subsets were comparably high.

V and J are TRBV2 and TRBJ1-6; TCRdb selects TRBD1, and the lack of DNA leaves this call unchecked. Sequencing used naive CXCR3+ CD8+ T cells from blood. The sample's subset: CD45RO-CCR7+CD27+CD95- naive CD8+ T cells expressing CXCR3 (TNR3+). This TCR derives from a human donor in good health. Some clones in this sample may be carry-over from other donors' samples. The CDR3 sequence is CASSELPGYNSPLHF. Complete variable domain (other parts from reference TRBV2 and TRBJ1-6): EPEVTQTPSHQVTQMGQEVILRCVPISNHLYFYWYRQILGQKVEFLVSFYNNEISEKSEIFDDQFSVERPDGSNFTLKIRSTKLEDSAMYFCASSELPGYNSPLHFGNGTRLTVT.